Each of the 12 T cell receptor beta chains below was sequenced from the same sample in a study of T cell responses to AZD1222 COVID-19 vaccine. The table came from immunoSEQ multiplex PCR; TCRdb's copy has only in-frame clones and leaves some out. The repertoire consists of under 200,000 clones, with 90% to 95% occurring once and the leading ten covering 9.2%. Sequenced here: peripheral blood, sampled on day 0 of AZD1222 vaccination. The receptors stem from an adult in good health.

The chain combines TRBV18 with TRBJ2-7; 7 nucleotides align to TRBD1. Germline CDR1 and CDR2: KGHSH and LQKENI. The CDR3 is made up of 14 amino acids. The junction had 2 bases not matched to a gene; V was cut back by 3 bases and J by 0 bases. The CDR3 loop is CASSPRDSSYEQYF. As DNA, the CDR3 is TGTGCCAGCTCACCTCGGGACAGCTCCTACGAGCAGTACTTC.

The DNA of the CDR3 is TGTGCCAGCAGTGATACAGGGGAAAGGAAACAGCCCCAGCATTTT. Protein sequence: CASSDTGERKQPQHF. This rearrangement joins TRBV6-1 to TRBJ1-5; 7 positions match TRBD1. J was trimmed by 7 bases and V by 3 bases; bases with no gene match: 9. The CDR3 consists of 15 residues. Per germline, CDR1 MNHNS and CDR2 SASEGT.

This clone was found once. The CDR3 is CAISESRQVNTEAFF. CDR3 DNA: TGTGCCATCAGTGAGTCGAGGCAAGTGAACACTGAAGCTTTCTTT. The gene calls are TRBV10-3 and TRBJ1-1, with no clear D. Germline CDR1 and CDR2: ENHRY and SYGVKD. Trimming cost V 0 bases and J 0 bases, with 8 bases left between them. The CDR3 consists of 15 residues.

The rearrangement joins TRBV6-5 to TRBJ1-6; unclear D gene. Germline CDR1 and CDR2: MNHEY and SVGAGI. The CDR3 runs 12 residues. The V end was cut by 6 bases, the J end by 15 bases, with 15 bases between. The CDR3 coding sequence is TGTGCCAGCAGCCGGCCAGAGAGCGGCCTCCACTTT. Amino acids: CASSRPESGLHF.

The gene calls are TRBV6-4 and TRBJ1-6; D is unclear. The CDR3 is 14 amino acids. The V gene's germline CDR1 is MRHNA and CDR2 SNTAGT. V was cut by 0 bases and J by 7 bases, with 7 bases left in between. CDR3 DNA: TGTGCCAGCAGTGACTCGCTAGAAAATTCACCCCTCCACTTT. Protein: CASSDSLENSPLHF.

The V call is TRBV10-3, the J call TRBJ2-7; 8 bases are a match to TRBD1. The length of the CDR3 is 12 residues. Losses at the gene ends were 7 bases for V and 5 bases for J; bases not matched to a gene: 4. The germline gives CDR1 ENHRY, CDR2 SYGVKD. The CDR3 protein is CAITTGGNEQYF. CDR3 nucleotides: TGTGCCATCACTACAGGGGGTAACGAGCAGTACTTC.

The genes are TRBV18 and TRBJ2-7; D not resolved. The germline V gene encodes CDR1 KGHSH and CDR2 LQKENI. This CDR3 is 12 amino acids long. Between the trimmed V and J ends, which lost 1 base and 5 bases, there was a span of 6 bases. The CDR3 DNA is TGTGCCAGCTCACCACTGGGCGACGAGCAGTACTTC. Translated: CASSPLGDEQYF.

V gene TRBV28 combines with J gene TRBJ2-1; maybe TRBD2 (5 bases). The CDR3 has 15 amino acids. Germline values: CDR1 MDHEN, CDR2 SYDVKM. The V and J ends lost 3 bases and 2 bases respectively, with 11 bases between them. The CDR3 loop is CASSLGGPTYNEQFF. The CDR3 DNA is TGTGCCAGCAGTTTGGGCGGGCCAACCTACAATGAGCAGTTCTTC. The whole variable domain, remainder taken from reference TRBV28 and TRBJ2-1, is DVKVTQSSRYLVKRTGEKVFLECVQDMDHENMFWYRQDPGLGLRLIYFSYDVKMKEKGDIPEGYSVSREKKERFSLILESASTNQTSMYLCASSLGGPTYNEQFFGPGTRLTVL.

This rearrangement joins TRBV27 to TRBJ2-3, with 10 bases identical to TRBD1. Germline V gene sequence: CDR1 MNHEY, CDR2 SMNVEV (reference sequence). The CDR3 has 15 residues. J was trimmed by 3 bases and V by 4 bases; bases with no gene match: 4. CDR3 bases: TGTGCCAGCAGTTCGGACAGGGGGGGAACAGATACGCAGTATTTT. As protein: CASSSDRGGTDTQYF.

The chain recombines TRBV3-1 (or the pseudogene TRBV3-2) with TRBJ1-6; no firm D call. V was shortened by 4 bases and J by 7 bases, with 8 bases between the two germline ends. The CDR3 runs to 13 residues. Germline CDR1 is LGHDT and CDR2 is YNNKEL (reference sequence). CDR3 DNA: TGTGCCAGCAGCCCAGGACGGAATTCACCCCTCCACTTT. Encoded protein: CASSPGRNSPLHF.

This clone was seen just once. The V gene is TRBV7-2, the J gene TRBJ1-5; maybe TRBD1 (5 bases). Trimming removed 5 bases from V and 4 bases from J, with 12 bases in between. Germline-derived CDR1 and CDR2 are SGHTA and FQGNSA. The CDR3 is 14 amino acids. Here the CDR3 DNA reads TGTGCCAGCAGCCTAACACGGGGGAATCAGCCCCAGCATTTT. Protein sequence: CASSLTRGNQPQHF.

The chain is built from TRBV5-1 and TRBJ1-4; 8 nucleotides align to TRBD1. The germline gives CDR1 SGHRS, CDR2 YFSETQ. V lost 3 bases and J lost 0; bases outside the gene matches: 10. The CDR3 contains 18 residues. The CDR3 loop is CASSSLPQGVATNEKLFF. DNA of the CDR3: TGCGCCAGCAGCTCTTTACCACAGGGGGTTGCAACTAATGAAAAACTGTTTTTT.